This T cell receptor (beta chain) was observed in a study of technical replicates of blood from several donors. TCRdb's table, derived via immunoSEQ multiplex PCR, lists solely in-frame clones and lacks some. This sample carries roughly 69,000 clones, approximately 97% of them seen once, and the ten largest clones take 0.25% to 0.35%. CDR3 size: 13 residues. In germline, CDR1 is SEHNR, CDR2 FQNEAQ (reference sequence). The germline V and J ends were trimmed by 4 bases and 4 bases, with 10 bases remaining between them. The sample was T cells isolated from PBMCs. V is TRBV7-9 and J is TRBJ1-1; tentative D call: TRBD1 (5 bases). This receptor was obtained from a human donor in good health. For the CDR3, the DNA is TGTGCCAGCAGCTCCAGGGCAAGCACTGAAGCTTTCTTT. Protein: CASSSRASTEAFF.